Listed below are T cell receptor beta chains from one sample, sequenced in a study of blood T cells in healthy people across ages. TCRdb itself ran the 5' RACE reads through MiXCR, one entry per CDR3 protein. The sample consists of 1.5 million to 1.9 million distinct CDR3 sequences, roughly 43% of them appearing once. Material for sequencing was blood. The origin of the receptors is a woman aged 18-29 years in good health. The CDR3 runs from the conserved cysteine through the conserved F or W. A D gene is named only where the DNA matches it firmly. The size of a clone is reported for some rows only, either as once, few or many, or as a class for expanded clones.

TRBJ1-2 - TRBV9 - CASSPGNRYGYTF TGTGCCAGCAGCCCCGGGAACCGATATGGCTACACCTTC
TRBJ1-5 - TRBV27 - CASSWTPEHQPQHF TGTGCCAGCAGCTGGACCCCCGAACATCAGCCCCAGCATTTT
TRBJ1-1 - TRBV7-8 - CASSSWADYTEAFF TGCGCCAGCAGCTCATGGGCGGATTACACTGAAGCTTTCTTT
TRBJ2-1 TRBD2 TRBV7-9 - CASSSEAGAEQFF TGTGCCAGCAGCTCAGAAGCGGGGGCTGAGCAGTTCTTC
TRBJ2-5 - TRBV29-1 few CSVGQVLGHEQYF TGCAGCGTTGGACAGGTACTAGGGCATGAGCAGTACTTC
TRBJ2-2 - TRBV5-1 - CASRAGSVTGELFF TGCGCCAGCAGGGCCGGGTCGGTCACCGGGGAGCTGTTTTTT
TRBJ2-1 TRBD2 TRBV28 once CASEVAGGYNEQFF TGTGCCAGCGAGGTAGCGGGAGGCTACAATGAGCAGTTCTTC
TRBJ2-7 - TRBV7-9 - CASSLAAVYNEQYF TGTGCCAGCAGCTTAGCAGCAGTCTACAATGAGCAGTACTTC
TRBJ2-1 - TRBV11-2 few CASSLNGPYNEQFF TGTGCCAGCAGCTTAAACGGGCCCTACAATGAGCAGTTCTTC
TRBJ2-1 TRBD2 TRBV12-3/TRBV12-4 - CASSFTPLAAISYNEQFF TGTGCCAGCAGTTTTACCCCACTAGCGGCGATCTCCTACAATGAGCAGTTCTTC
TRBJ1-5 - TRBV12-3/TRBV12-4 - CASRQGGPNRPQHF TGTGCCAGCAGACAAGGAGGCCCCAATCGGCCCCAGCATTTT
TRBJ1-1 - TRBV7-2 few CASSLIGGSLTEAFF TGTGCCAGCAGCTTAATAGGAGGCAGTCTCACTGAAGCTTTCTTT
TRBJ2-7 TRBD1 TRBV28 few CASSLATGVYEQYF TGTGCCAGCAGTTTGGCTACAGGGGTCTACGAGCAGTACTTC
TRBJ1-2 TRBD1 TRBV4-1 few CASSLYRQGQGYTF TGCGCCAGCAGCCTCTACCGACAGGGTCAAGGCTACACCTTC
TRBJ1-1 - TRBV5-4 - CASSIDWTEAFF TGTGCCAGCAGCATAGATTGGACTGAAGCTTTCTTT
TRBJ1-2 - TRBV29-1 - CSVQERNLYGYTF TGCAGCGTCCAGGAGAGGAACCTCTATGGCTACACCTTC
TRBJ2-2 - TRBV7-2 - CASSKTVRATGELFF TGTGCCAGCAGCAAAACCGTTCGGGCCACCGGGGAGCTGTTTTTT
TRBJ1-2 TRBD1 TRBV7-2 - CASTTPTGFYGYTF TGTGCCAGCACCACCCCGACAGGGTTCTATGGCTACACCTTC
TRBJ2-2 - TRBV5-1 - CASSPPTANTGELFF TGCGCCAGCAGCCCCCCCACAGCGAACACCGGGGAGCTGTTTTTT
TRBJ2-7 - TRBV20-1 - CSASTGVSYEQYF TGCAGTGCTAGCACAGGTGTATCCTACGAGCAGTACTTC
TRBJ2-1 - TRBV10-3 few CAISDHSFNEQFF TGTGCCATCAGTGACCACAGCTTCAATGAGCAGTTCTTC
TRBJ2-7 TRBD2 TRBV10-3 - CAITERGSTYEQYF TGTGCCATCACCGAGCGGGGCAGTACCTACGAGCAGTACTTC
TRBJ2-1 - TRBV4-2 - CASSQGRGITYNEQFF TGTGCCAGCAGCCAAGGGAGGGGGATCACTTACAATGAGCAGTTCTTC
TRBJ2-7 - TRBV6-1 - CASSEGLPGGYF TGTGCCAGCAGTGAGGGTCTCCCCGGAGGGTACTTC
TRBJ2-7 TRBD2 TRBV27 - CASSLQGLKVPGSGMRLYEQYF TGTGCCAGCAGTTTACAGGGTCTTAAGGTACCGGGTAGCGGGATGAGACTCTACGAGCAGTACTTC
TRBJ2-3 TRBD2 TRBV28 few CASTPYSGSTDTQYF TGTGCCAGCACCCCGTATAGCGGGAGTACAGATACGCAGTATTTT
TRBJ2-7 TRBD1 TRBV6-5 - CASGALGQGYNEQYF TGTGCCAGCGGCGCCCTAGGACAGGGTTACAATGAGCAGTACTTC
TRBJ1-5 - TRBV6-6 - CASSPFEGNNQPQHF TGTGCCAGCAGCCCTTTTGAGGGTAACAATCAGCCCCAGCATTTT
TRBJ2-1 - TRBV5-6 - CASSGGLKIGSYNEQFF TGTGCCAGCAGTGGTGGCCTGAAGATAGGTTCCTACAATGAGCAGTTCTTC
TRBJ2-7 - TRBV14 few CASSQENRYEQYF TGCGCCAGCAGCCAGGAGAATAGATACGAGCAGTACTTC
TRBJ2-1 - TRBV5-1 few CASAPGSYNEQFF TGCGCCAGCGCCCCAGGTAGTTACAATGAGCAGTTCTTC
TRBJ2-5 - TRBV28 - CASSLYPRGETQYF TGTGCCAGCAGTTTATACCCTCGGGGAGAGACCCAGTACTTC
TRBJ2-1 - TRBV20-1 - CSAVLIGAGAYNEQFF TGCAGTGCAGTCCTGATCGGGGCAGGGGCTTACAATGAGCAGTTCTTC
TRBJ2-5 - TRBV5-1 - CASSLAASLQETQYF TGCGCCAGCAGCTTGGCCGCGAGTCTACAAGAGACCCAGTACTTC
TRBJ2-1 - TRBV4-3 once CASSYTPAAQYNEQFF TGCGCCAGCAGCTATACCCCAGCGGCCCAATACAATGAGCAGTTCTTC
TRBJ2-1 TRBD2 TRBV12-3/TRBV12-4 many CASSSGLAAYNEQFF TGTGCCAGCAGCTCCGGACTAGCGGCGTACAATGAGCAGTTCTTC
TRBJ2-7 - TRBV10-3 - CAIREGQSSYEQYF TGTGCCATCAGGGAAGGACAGAGCTCCTACGAGCAGTACTTC
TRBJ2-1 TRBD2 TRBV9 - CASSVGYLAGGNEQFF TGTGCCAGCAGCGTAGGTTACCTAGCGGGAGGTAATGAGCAGTTCTTC
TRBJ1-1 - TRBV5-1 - CASSPGVLGMNTEAFF TGCGCCAGCAGCCCTGGGGTGCTAGGCATGAACACTGAAGCTTTCTTT
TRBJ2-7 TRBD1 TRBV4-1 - CASSHRQGAWYEQYF TGCGCCAGCAGCCACCGACAGGGGGCATGGTACGAGCAGTACTTC
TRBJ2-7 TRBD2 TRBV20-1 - CSAKRLAGSYEQYF TGCAGTGCTAAAAGGCTAGCGGGTTCCTACGAGCAGTACTTC
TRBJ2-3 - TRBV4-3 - CASSQGREWEDTQYF TGCGCCAGCAGCCAAGGGAGGGAGTGGGAAGATACGCAGTATTTT
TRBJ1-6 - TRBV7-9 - CARFGRGSSPLHF TGTGCCAGATTCGGCCGGGGCTCTTCACCCCTCCACTTT
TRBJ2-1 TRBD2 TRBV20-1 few CSAFVSGRAVLDEQFF TGCAGTGCTTTCGTAAGCGGGAGGGCAGTTTTAGATGAGCAGTTCTTC
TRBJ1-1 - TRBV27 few CASSPRYAVPGTEAFF TGTGCCAGCAGCCCCAGGTATGCGGTCCCGGGCACTGAAGCTTTCTTT
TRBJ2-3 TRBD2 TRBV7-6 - CASSLEIAGATDTQYF TGTGCCAGCAGCTTAGAGATAGCGGGGGCCACAGATACGCAGTATTTT
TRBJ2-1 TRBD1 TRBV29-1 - CNVAGTDGHEQFF TGCAACGTAGCCGGGACAGACGGGCATGAGCAGTTCTTC
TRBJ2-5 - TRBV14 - CASSRNPAVGEQYF TGTGCCAGCAGCCGAAACCCGGCAGTTGGGGAGCAGTACTTC
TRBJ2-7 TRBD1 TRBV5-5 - CASSLEGTGGTYNEQYF TGTGCCAGCAGCTTGGAGGGGACAGGGGGAACCTACAATGAGCAGTACTTC
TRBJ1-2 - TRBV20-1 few CSARVPSRSNYGYTF TGCAGTGCTAGAGTTCCATCCAGGTCGAACTATGGCTACACCTTC
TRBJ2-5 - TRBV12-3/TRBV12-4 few CASTLRLGYF TGTGCCAGCACCCTGCGACTTGGGTACTTC
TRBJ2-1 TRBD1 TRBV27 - CAGNKGGTGPYNEQFF TGTGCCGGCAACAAGGGGGGGACAGGGCCCTACAATGAGCAGTTCTTC
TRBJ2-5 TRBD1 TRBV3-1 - CASSQDTGVQETQYF TGTGCCAGCAGCCAAGATACAGGGGTGCAAGAGACCCAGTACTTC
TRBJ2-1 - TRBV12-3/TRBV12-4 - CASSLFQDNEQFF TGTGCCAGCAGTTTATTTCAGGATAATGAGCAGTTCTTC
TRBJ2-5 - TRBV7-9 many CASSLAVTEFQETQYF TGTGCCAGCAGCTTAGCGGTCACAGAATTTCAAGAGACCCAGTACTTC
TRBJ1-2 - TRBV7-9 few CASSEVASTNYGYTF TGTGCCAGCAGCGAAGTGGCCAGTACTAACTATGGCTACACCTTC
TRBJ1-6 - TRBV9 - CASSVEWGPLHF TGTGCCAGCAGCGTAGAATGGGGGCCTCTCCACTTT